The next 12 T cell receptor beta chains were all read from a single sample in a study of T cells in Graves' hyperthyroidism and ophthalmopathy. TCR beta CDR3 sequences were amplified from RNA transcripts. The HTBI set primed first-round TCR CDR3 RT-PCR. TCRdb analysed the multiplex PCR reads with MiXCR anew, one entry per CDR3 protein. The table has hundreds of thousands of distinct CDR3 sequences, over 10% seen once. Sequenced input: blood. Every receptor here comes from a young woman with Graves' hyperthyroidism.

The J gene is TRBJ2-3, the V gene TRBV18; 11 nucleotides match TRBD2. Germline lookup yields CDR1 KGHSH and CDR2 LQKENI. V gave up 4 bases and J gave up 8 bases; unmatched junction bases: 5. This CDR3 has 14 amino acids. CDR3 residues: CASSLAGGSGTQYF. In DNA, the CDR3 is TGTGCCAGCTCACTAGCGGGGGGGTCTGGTACGCAGTATTTT. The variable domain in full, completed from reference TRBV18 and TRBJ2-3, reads NAGVMQNPRHLVRRRGQEARLRCSPMKGHSHVYWYRQLPEEGLKFMVYLQKENIIDESGMPKERFSAEFPKEGPSILRIQQVVRGDSAAYFCASSLAGGSGTQYFGPGTRLTVL.

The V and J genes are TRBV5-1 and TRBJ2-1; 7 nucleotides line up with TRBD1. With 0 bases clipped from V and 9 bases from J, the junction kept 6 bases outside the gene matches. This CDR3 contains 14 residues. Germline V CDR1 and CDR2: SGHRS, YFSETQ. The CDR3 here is CASSLEGALSEQFF. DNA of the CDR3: TGCGCCAGCAGCTTGGAGGGGGCGCTTTCTGAGCAGTTCTTC. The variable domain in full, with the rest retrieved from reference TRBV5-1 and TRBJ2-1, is KAGVTQTPRYLIKTRGQQVTLSCSPISGHRSVSWYQQTPGQGLQFLFEYFSETQRNKGNFPGRFSGRQFSNSRSEMNVSTLELGDSALYLCASSLEGALSEQFFGPGTRLTVL.

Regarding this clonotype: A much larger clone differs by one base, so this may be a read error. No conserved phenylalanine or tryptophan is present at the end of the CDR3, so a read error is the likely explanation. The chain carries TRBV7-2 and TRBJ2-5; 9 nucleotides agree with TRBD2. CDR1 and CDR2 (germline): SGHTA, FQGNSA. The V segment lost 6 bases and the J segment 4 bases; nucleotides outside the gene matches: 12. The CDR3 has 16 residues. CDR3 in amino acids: CASSPMSSGSGETQYL. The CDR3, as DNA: TGTGCCAGCAGTCCCATGAGTAGCGGGAGCGGAGAGACCCAGTACCTC.

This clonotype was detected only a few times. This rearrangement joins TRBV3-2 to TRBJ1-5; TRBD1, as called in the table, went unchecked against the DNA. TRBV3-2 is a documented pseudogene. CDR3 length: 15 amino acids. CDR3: CASSQGAGKNQPQHF. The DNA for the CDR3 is TGTGCCAGCAGCCAAGGGGCAGGGAAGAATCAGCCCCAGCATTTT.

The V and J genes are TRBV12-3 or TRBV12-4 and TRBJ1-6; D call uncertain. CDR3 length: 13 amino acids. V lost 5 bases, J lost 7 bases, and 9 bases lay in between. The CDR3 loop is CASSAMINSPLHF. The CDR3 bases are TGTGCCAGCAGTGCGATGATAAATTCACCCCTCCACTTT.

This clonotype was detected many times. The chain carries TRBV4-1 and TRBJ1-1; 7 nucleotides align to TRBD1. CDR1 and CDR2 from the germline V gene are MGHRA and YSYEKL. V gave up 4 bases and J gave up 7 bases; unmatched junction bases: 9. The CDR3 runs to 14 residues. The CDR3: CASSPLHRGGEAFF. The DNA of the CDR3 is TGCGCCAGCAGCCCCCTCCACAGGGGCGGTGAAGCTTTCTTT.

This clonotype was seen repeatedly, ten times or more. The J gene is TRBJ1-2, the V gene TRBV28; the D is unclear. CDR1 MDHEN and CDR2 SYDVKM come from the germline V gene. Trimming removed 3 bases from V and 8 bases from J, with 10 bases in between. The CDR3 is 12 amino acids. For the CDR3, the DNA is TGTGCCAGCAGTTTCGTAATGTCCGGCTACACCTTC. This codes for CASSFVMSGYTF.

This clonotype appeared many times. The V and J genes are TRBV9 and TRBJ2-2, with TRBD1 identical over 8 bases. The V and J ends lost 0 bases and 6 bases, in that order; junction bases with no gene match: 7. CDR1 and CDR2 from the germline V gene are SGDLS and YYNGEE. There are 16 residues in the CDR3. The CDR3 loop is CASSVGTGLRAGELFF. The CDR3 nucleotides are TGTGCCAGCAGCGTAGGGACAGGGTTGAGGGCCGGGGAGCTGTTTTTT.

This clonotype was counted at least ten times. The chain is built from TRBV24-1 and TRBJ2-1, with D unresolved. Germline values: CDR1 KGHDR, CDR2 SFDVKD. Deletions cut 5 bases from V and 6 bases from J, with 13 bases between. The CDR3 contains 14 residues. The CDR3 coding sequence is TGTGCCACCAGTGGAGACCCCCCTGCCAATGAGCAGTTCTTC. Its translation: CATSGDPPANEQFF.

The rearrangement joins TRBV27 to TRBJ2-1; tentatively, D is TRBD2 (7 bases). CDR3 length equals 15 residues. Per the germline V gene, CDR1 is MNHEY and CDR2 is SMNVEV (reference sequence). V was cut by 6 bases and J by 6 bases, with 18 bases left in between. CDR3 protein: CASSRGGLGGNEQFF. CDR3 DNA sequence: TGTGCCAGCAGCCGCGGGGGCCTCGGCGGCAATGAGCAGTTCTTC.

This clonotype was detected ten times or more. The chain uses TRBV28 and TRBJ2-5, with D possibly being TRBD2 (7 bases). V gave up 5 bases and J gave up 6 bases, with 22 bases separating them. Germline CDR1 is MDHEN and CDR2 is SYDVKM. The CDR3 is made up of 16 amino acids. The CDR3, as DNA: TGTGCCAGCAGTCCCCGTAGGGGGGGGCGCACGAAGACCCAGTACTTC. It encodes CASSPRRGGRTKTQYF.

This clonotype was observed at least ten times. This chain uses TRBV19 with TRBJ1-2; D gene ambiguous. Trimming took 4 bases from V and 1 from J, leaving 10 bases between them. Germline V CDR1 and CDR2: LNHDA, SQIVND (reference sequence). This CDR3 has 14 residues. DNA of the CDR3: TGTGCCAGTAGTACACCGACGGATAACTATGGCTACACCTTC. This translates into CASSTPTDNYGYTF. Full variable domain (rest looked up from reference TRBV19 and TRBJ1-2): DGGITQSPKYLFRKEGQNVTLSCEQNLNHDAMYWYRQDPGQGLRLIYYSQIVNDFQKGDIAEGYSVSREKKESFPLTVTSAQKNPTAFYLCASSTPTDNYGYTFGSGTRLTVV.